Given below is one TCR beta chain in context. Deep-level settings were used for running the assay. The repertoire was sequenced with immunoSEQ multiplex PCR; TCRdb's copy has only in-frame clones and lacks some. In the table there are about 2.1 million clones, 93% of which are singletons. This specimen comes from a study of shared clonotypes between healthy human individuals. Selected positively for CCR7 and CD45RO-negative, naive CD8 cells excluded terminally differentiated effector memory CD45RA+ cells. The length of the CDR3 is 15 residues. The J segment lost 4 bases and the V segment lost 4 bases, leaving 4 bases of the junction unmatched. Germline CDR1 SNHLY, CDR2 FYNNEI.

Input material: naive CD8+ T cells from PBMCs. The rearrangement uses TRBV2 and TRBJ2-7; the match to TRBD2 covers 13 bases. This sequence originates from a man aged 18 to 30 in good health. Some clones in this sample may be carry-over from other donors' samples. CDR3 nucleotides: TGTGCCAGCAGTGGGGGACTAGCGGGATCATACGAGCAGTACTTC. Translation gives CASSGGLAGSYEQYF.